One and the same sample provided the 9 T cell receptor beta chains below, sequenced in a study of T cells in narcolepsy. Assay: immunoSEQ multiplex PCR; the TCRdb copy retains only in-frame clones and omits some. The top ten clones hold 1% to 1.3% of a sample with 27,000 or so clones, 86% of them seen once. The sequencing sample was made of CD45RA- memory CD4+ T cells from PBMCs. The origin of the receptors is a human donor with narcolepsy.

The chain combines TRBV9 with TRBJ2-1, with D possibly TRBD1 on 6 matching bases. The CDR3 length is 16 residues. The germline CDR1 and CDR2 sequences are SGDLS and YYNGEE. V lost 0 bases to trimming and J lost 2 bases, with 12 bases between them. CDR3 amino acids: CASSVGRAGAYNEQFF. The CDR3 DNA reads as TGTGCCAGCAGCGTAGGAAGGGCAGGGGCCTACAATGAGCAGTTCTTC.

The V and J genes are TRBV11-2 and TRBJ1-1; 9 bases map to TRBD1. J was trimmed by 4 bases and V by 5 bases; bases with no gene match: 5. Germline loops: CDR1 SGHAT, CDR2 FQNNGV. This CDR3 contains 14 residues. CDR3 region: CASSQNRGLTEAFF. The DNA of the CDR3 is TGTGCCAGCAGCCAAAACAGGGGGCTCACTGAAGCTTTCTTT. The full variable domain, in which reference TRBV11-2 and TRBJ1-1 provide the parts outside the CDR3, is EAGVAQSPRYKIIEKRQSVAFWCNPISGHATLYWYQQILGQGPKLLIQFQNNGVVDDSQLPKDRFSAERLKGVDSTLKIQPAKLEDSAVYLCASSQNRGLTEAFFGQGTRLTVV.

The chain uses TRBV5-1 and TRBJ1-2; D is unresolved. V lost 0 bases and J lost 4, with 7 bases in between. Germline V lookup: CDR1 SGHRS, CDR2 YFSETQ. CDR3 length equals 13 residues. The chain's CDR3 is CASSLDGFYGYTF. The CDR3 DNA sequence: TGCGCCAGCAGCTTGGACGGATTCTATGGCTACACCTTC.

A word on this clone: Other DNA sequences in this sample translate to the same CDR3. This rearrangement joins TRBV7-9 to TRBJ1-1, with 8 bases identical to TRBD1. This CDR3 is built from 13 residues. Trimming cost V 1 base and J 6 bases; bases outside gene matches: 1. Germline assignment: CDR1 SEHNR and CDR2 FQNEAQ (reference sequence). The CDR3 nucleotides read TGTGCCAGCAGCTTAGAGGGACAGGCTGAAGCTTTCTTT. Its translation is CASSLEGQAEAFF.

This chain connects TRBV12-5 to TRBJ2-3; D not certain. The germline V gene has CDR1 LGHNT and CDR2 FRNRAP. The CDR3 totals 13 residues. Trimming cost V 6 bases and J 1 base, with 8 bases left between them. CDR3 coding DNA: TGTGCTAGTGGCCGGGTCGGCACAGATACGCAGTATTTT. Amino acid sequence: CASGRVGTDTQYF.

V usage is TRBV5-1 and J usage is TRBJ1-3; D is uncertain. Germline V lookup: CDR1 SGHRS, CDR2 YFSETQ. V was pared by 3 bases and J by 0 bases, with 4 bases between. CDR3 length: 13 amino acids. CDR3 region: CASSSDSGNTIYF. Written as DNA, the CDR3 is TGCGCCAGCAGCTCCGACTCTGGAAACACCATATATTTT.

CDR3 loop: CASTLWLGYRGTGVFRPGANVLTF. The CDR3 DNA follows: TGTGCCAGTACCCTATGGTTGGGATACCGGGGGACAGGGGTCTTCCGACCTGGGGCCAACGTCCTGACTTTC. J is TRBJ2-6 and V is TRBV19, with 10 bases identical to TRBD1. Germline values: CDR1 LNHDA, CDR2 SQIVND (reference sequence). Unmatched junction bases numbered 29, after V lost 7 bases and J lost 2 bases. The CDR3 runs 24 residues.

CDR3 loop: CASSQRMSGYTF. CDR3 bases: TGCGCCAGCAGCCAGCGAATGAGCGGCTACACCTTC. The chain carries TRBV4-1 and TRBJ1-2; unclear D gene. The V end lost 3 bases, the J end lost 8 bases, and 10 bases lay between the germline ends. CDR3 length equals 12 residues. The germline V gene has CDR1 MGHRA and CDR2 YSYEKL.

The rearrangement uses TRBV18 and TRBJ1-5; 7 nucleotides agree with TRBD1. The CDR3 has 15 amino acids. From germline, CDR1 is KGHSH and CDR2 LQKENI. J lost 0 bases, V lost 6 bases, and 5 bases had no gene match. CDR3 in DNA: TGTGCCAGCTCTGAAGGACAGGCTAGCAATCAGCCCCAGCATTTT. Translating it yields CASSEGQASNQPQHF.